Sequencing of this TCR beta chain was carried out in a study of post-analysis software for immune sequencing data. The TCR beta cDNA libraries contained unique molecular identifiers. TCRdb reanalysed the PCR reads using MiXCR and keeps one entry per CDR3 protein. Of about 540,000 distinct CDR3 sequences listed, about a third are singletons. The sequenced sample was blood. The receptor was derived from a girl between 2 and 17 years old with multiple sclerosis.

The CDR3 region has the DNA TGCGCCAGCAGCTTGGACGGACAGAGCCGCACAGATACGCAGTATTTT. Protein sequence: CASSLDGQSRTDTQYF. The V and J genes are TRBV5-1 and TRBJ2-3; a weak D match, TRBD1 (6 bases). The germline gives CDR1 SGHRS, CDR2 YFSETQ. V was clipped by 0 bases and J by 1 base, with 12 bases between them. The length of the CDR3 is 16 residues.